This T cell receptor beta chain was profiled in a study of CD8 T cells in Susac syndrome. A single count supports this clonotype. The trim removed 6 bases at V and 2 bases at J, leaving 14 bases unmatched. This CDR3 region has 19 residues. With random hexamers, 0.5 to 1 ug RNA was reverse transcribed. TCR beta CDR3 was amplified by immunoSEQ multiplex PCR. This amplification extended across 54 Vbeta and 13 Jbeta segments. MiXCR was run by TCRdb on the immunoSEQ multiplex PCR reads, yielding one entry per CDR3 protein. The sample includes about 400,000 distinct CDR3 sequences, around 85% of them seen just once.

The chain links TRBV12-3 or TRBV12-4 to TRBJ2-5; TRBD2 matches at 14 bases. The sequenced sample consisted of CD8+ T cells from PBMCs. The source of this sequence is a human donor with multiple sclerosis. The CDR3 DNA sequence: TGTGCCAGCAGCTTGCCCCGGCCGGGACTAGCGGGGGAGCAAGAGACCCAGTACTTC. Translation gives CASSLPRPGLAGEQETQYF.